The 26 T cell receptor beta chains presented below share a single source sample, sequenced in a study of a mutant IDH1 vaccine in newly diagnosed glioma. Assay used: immunoSEQ multiplex PCR; TCRdb lists only in-frame clones, some missing. The profile covers roughly 52,000 clones, with around 78% appearing a single time and less than 15% taken by the ten largest. As to time point: week 35, safety follow-up. Vaccination used 300 ug of mutant IDH1 20-mer peptide per dose, with topical imiquimod. No antigen has been assigned to these receptors. The starting material was PBMCs, obtained from a glioma patient whose treatment included an IDH1 peptide vaccine. All receptors derive from a man aged 40-49 years with glioma.

The V call is TRBV9, the J call TRBJ2-7, with D possibly being TRBD2 (5 bases). CDR1 and CDR2 from the germline V gene are SGDLS and YYNGEE. The CDR3 extends over 15 amino acids. Trimming removed 2 bases at V and 2 bases at J, with 14 bases between. In nucleotides, the CDR3 is TGTGCCAGCAGCGTTTGGGGAGTAGGAACCTACGAGCAGTACTTC. Translating gives CASSVWGVGTYEQYF. The whole variable domain, remainder taken from reference TRBV9 and TRBJ2-7, is DSGVTQTPKHLITATGQRVTLRCSPRSGDLSVYWYQQSLDQGLQFLIQYYNGEERAKGNILERFSAQQFPDLHSELNLSSLELGDSALYFCASSVWGVGTYEQYFGPGTRLTVT.

The CDR3 DNA reads as TGTGCCAGCAGTCCCTTCGGTCTGGAAAAGGGCTACACCTTC. This sequence encodes CASSPFGLEKGYTF. The J gene is TRBJ1-2, the V gene TRBV28; the D is unclear. Germline CDR1 reads MDHEN; CDR2 reads SYDVKM. The CDR3 loop spans 14 amino acids. V shed 5 bases and J shed 8 bases, with 18 bases lying between them.

J is TRBJ2-3 and V is TRBV6-4; 8 bases align to TRBD2. The CDR3 is 15 residues long. Germline values: CDR1 MRHNA, CDR2 SNTAGT. The J segment lost 6 bases and the V segment lost 2 bases, leaving 7 bases of the junction unmatched. CDR3 DNA sequence: TGTGCCAGCAGTGACGGGCGCAGCGGGAGTGATACGCAGTATTTT. Amino acid sequence: CASSDGRSGSDTQYF.

The chain uses TRBV9 and TRBJ1-2, with 9 positions matching TRBD1. The germline V gene encodes CDR1 SGDLS and CDR2 YYNGEE. This CDR3 has 15 amino acids. Trimming at V came to 0 bases and at J to 0 bases, leaving 0 bases not matched to a gene. The CDR3 loop is CASSVGQGANYGYTF. The CDR3 DNA sequence: TGTGCCAGCAGCGTAGGACAGGGGGCTAACTATGGCTACACCTTC.

The table lists this clone with a count of one. This chain joins TRBV4-1 and TRBJ2-3; either TRBD1 or TRBD2 may supply D (6 bases each). The CDR3 runs to 17 residues. The V end was cut by 4 bases, the J end by 3 bases, with 20 bases between. The germline V gene encodes CDR1 MGHRA and CDR2 YSYEKL. CDR3: CASSPARGMEGTDTQYF. CDR3 in DNA: TGCGCCAGCAGCCCGGCAAGGGGGATGGAGGGAACAGATACGCAGTATTTT.

This chain uses TRBV5-5 with TRBJ2-7; 9 nucleotides align to TRBD2. The CDR3 covers 15 residues. Per the germline V gene, CDR1 is SGHKS and CDR2 is YYEKEE (reference sequence). Trimming removed 2 bases from V and 4 bases from J; junction bases left unmatched: 7. The CDR3 region is CASSLHSGSQYEQYF. The CDR3 DNA reads TGTGCCAGCAGCTTACATAGCGGGAGTCAGTACGAGCAGTACTTC. The complete variable domain, with remaining parts taken from reference TRBV5-5 and TRBJ2-7, reads DAGVTQSPTHLIKTRGQQVTLRCSPISGHKSVSWYQQVLGQGPQFIFQYYEKEERGRGNFPDRFSARQFPNYSSELNVNALLLGDSALYLCASSLHSGSQYEQYFGPGTRLTVT.

The table lists this clone with a few counts. J is TRBJ1-1 and V is TRBV7-6; a weak D match, TRBD1 (5 bases). The CDR3 has 11 amino acids. The V end lost 5 bases, the J end lost 10 bases, and 11 bases lay between the germline ends. CDR1 SGHVS and CDR2 FNYEAQ come from the germline V gene. The DNA for the CDR3 is TGTGCCAGCAGCCCGGGACTTGCAGCTTTCTTT. This gives the protein CASSPGLAAFF.

This clone came up a few times. V gene TRBV4-1 combines with J gene TRBJ1-2; TRBD1 is a possible D gene (5 bases). Germline V CDR1 and CDR2: MGHRA, YSYEKL. This CDR3 region has 14 residues. Trimming pared 1 base from V and 8 bases from J, leaving 14 bases between. CDR3 nucleotide sequence: TGCGCCAGCAGCCAAGGCGGGGGTTTAGGAGGCTACACCTTC. Its translation: CASSQGGGLGGYTF.

A single count supports this clone. This rearrangement joins TRBV7-2 to TRBJ2-7; D uncertain. The CDR3 spans 13 residues. With 1 base removed from V and 9 bases from J, the gap between germline ends came to 13 bases. Germline values: CDR1 SGHTA, CDR2 FQGNSA. The CDR3 DNA reads as TGTGCCAGCAGCTTAGATACGGGTTCCCGGCAGTACGTC. Residues: CASSLDTGSRQYV.

The chain carries TRBV6-5 and TRBJ2-7, with 13 bases aligning to TRBD2. The junction had 6 bases not matched to a gene; V was cut back by 4 bases and J by 6 bases. The germline V gene has CDR1 MNHEY and CDR2 SVGAGI. This CDR3 region has 15 residues. The CDR3 loop reads CASSLILAGGPEQYF. CDR3 DNA sequence: TGTGCCAGCAGTTTAATACTAGCGGGAGGGCCCGAGCAGTACTTC.

The chain is built from TRBV11-3 and TRBJ1-1, with D possibly TRBD1 on 5 matching bases. V gave up 6 bases and J gave up 0 bases, with 11 bases separating them. The CDR3 loop spans 14 amino acids. Germline V gene data show CDR1 as SGHNT and CDR2 as YENEEA. CDR3 DNA: TGTGCCAGCAGTCCGGGACCTTTGAACACTGAAGCTTTCTTT. Its translation: CASSPGPLNTEAFF. Full variable domain (outside the CDR3, taken from reference TRBV11-3 and TRBJ1-1): EAGVVQSPRYKIIEKKQPVAFWCNPISGHNTLYWYLQNLGQGPELLIRYENEEAVDDSQLPKDRFSAERLKGVDSTLKIQPAELGDSAVYLCASSPGPLNTEAFFGQGTRLTVV.

DNA for the CDR3: TGTGCTAGTGGGATAGGGACAGGGTGGTTCTTC. Translated: CASGIGTGWFF. The genes are TRBV12-5 and TRBJ2-1, with 9 bases matching TRBD1. The V gene end was trimmed by 6 bases and the J gene end by 15 bases; junction bases not matched to a gene: 6. CDR1 LGHNT and CDR2 FRNRAP come from the germline V gene. The CDR3 sequence is 11 residues long. The variable domain in full, completed from reference TRBV12-5 and TRBJ2-1, reads DARVTQTPRHKVTEMGQEVTMRCQPILGHNTVFWYRQTMMQGLELLAYFRNRAPLDDSGMPKDRFSAEMPDATLATLKIQPSEPRDSAVYFCASGIGTGWFFGPGTRLTVL.

This clone was observed at least ten times. This sequence joins TRBV11-2 and TRBJ2-7; a possible D gene is TRBD1 (6 bases). V dropped 4 bases and J dropped 4 bases, with 14 bases sitting between them. The CDR3 is 14 amino acids. CDR1 and CDR2 (germline): SGHAT, FQNNGV. In DNA form, the CDR3 reads TGTGCCAGCAGCTCAGGGGCGCAGGGGTACGAGCAGTACTTC. Protein: CASSSGAQGYEQYF.

This sequence joins TRBV30 and TRBJ2-7; the D gene is possibly TRBD2 (6 bases). CDR3 length: 15 amino acids. With 1 base removed from V and 2 bases from J, the gap between germline ends came to 15 bases. Germline V gene lookup returns CDR1 GTSNPN and CDR2 SVGIG (reference sequence). CDR3 nucleotide sequence: TGTGCCTGGAGTGAGGGAGCGGGCCCGGCCTACGAGCAGTACGTC. This translates into CAWSEGAGPAYEQYV.

The rearrangement links TRBV10-1 to TRBJ2-7; possibly TRBD2 for D (5 bases). Trimming left V 5 bases short and J 6 bases short, with 11 bases between. CDR3 length: 12 residues. The germline CDR1 and CDR2 sequences are WNHNN and SYGVQD (reference sequence). The CDR3 sequence: CASSLFGSEQYF. CDR3 nucleotides: TGCGCCAGCAGTTTATTTGGGAGCGAGCAGTACTTC.

The gene calls are TRBV4-1 and TRBJ2-7; a possible D gene is TRBD1 (5 bases). V dropped 4 bases and J dropped 6 bases, with 22 bases sitting between them. The CDR3 loop spans 16 amino acids. Germline CDR1 is MGHRA and CDR2 is YSYEKL. In DNA form, the CDR3 reads TGCGCCAGCAGCCCAGTCGCCCCCCCAGGGTCGGGCGAGCAGTACTTC. It yields the protein CASSPVAPPGSGEQYF.

This clone was counted a single time. V gene TRBV5-1 combines with J gene TRBJ2-6, with D possibly being TRBD2 (7 bases). V was cut by 1 base and J by 12 bases, with 23 bases left in between. This CDR3 has 17 amino acids. Germline CDR1 SGHRS, CDR2 YFSETQ. In nucleotides, the CDR3 is TGCGCCAGCAGCTTGAGGGCGGGGGCGCAGATCGCTGGCGTCCTGACTTTC. Protein: CASSLRAGAQIAGVLTF.

This clone was picked up many times. The genes are TRBV7-9 and TRBJ1-4, with unresolved D. The CDR3 length is 17 residues. Germline V CDR1 and CDR2: SEHNR, FQNEAQ (reference sequence). Trimming shortened V by 5 bases and J by 5 bases, and 21 bases separated the two germline ends. CDR3 nucleotide sequence: TGTGCCAGCAGCGCAGACACTGAGACATGGGGAAATGAAAAACTGTTTTTT. Amino acid sequence: CASSADTETWGNEKLFF.

The chain has TRBV5-1 and TRBJ2-2; 8 bases are a match to TRBD2. Germline V gene sequence: CDR1 SGHRS, CDR2 YFSETQ. The CDR3 contains 15 residues. The ends lost 3 bases at V and 4 bases at J; junction bases unmatched: 5. CDR3 nucleotides: TGCGCCAGCAGCTCTGGACTAGCAGGCACCGGGGAGCTGTTTTTT. Amino acids: CASSSGLAGTGELFF.

The chain employs TRBV7-2 and TRBJ1-4, with 7 bases fitting TRBD1. The CDR3 totals 13 residues. CDR1 and CDR2 (germline): SGHTA, FQGNSA. V gave up 7 bases and J gave up 7 bases; unmatched junction bases: 6. The CDR3 nucleotides read TGTGCCAGCACGACAGGGTTTGGTGAAAAACTGTTTTTT. Protein: CASTTGFGEKLFF.

This sequence joins TRBV19 and TRBJ2-2; D ambiguous. CDR1 LNHDA and CDR2 SQIVND come from the germline V gene (reference sequence). Trimming pared 8 bases from V and 5 bases from J, leaving 9 bases between. The CDR3 covers 12 residues. CDR3 DNA sequence: TGTGCCAGTCCGGATCTGACCGGGGAGCTGTTTTTT. It specifies CASPDLTGELFF.

The chain uses TRBV15 and TRBJ1-5; D perhaps matches TRBD1 (5 bases). There are 14 residues in the CDR3. V dropped 0 bases and J dropped 4 bases, with 7 bases sitting between them. Germline-derived CDR1 and CDR2 are LNHNV and YYDKDF (reference sequence). CDR3 region: CATSRDKGNQPQHF. CDR3 nucleotide sequence: TGTGCCACCAGCAGAGATAAGGGGAATCAGCCCCAGCATTTT. Filled out from reference TRBV15 and TRBJ1-5, the complete variable domain reads DAMVIQNPRYQVTQFGKPVTLSCSQTLNHNVMYWYQQKSSQAPKLLFHYYDKDFNNEADTPDNFQSRRPNTSFCFLDIRSPGLGDTAMYLCATSRDKGNQPQHFGDGTRLSIL.

The V gene is TRBV18, the J gene TRBJ1-2; D gene unclear. CDR1 and CDR2 from the germline V gene are KGHSH and LQKENI. The length of the CDR3 is 14 residues. Trimming pared 3 bases from V and 6 bases from J, leaving 14 bases between. The DNA of the CDR3 is TGTGCCAGCTCACCCAGCCTAAGGGAGGATGGCTACACCTTC. It encodes CASSPSLREDGYTF.

With respect to this clone: One junction end disagrees with the germline gene, perhaps due to a read error. The gene calls are TRBV19 and TRBJ1-1, with D hard to call. This CDR3 is 13 amino acids long. The germline gives CDR1 LNHDA, CDR2 SQIVND (reference sequence). The CDR3 here is CASSIGPGREAFF. In DNA form, the CDR3 reads TGTGCCAGTAGCATAGGACCGGGTAGGGAAGCTTTCTTT.

The chain combines TRBV5-1 with TRBJ2-7; 7 bases fit TRBD1. Germline CDR1 is SGHRS and CDR2 is YFSETQ. Trimming at V came to 0 bases and at J to 7 bases, leaving 7 bases not matched to a gene. CDR3 length: 14 residues. In nucleotides, the CDR3 is TGCGCCAGCAGCTTGGCTTACAGGGGTGAAGAGCAGTACTTC. It codes for CASSLAYRGEEQYF.

This chain joins TRBV7-9 and TRBJ1-2, with D unresolved. Germline V lookup: CDR1 SEHNR, CDR2 FQNEAQ (reference sequence). The CDR3 has 12 amino acids. V dropped 3 bases and J dropped 2 bases, with 4 bases sitting between them. The CDR3 bases are TGTGCCAGCAGCTTCGAGAACTATGGCTACACCTTC. Translated, it gives CASSFENYGYTF.